This TCR beta chain was documented in a study of blood T cells in healthy people across ages. General study results and limits: Long-lived donors carried more naive CD4+ cells and greater diversity than aged donors. Underestimates were what the diversity estimates from one million T cells were considered to be. A strong correlation was seen between TCR beta diversity and naive T cell percentage. Older individuals had lower TCR beta diversity per million T cells (the decline was roughly linear).

With a J-beta primer mix and a sample-barcoded 5' primer, a second PCR ran about 7 to 12 cycles. One entry per CDR3 protein results from TCRdb running MiXCR on the 5' RACE reads. The sample records 1 million to 1.2 million distinct CDR3 sequences, about two fifths being singletons. Regarding this clonotype: Its target is not known.

V was pared by 2 bases and J by 0 bases, with 8 bases between. Germline V CDR1 and CDR2: MNHNY, SVGAGI (reference sequence). The CDR3 is made up of 15 amino acids. Specimen: blood. This TCR was sampled from a man between 18 and 29 years old in good health. The J gene is TRBJ1-3, the V gene TRBV6-6; D gene uncertain. The CDR3 sequence is CASSYRPDSGNTIYF. In DNA form, the CDR3 reads TGTGCCAGCAGTTACCGACCAGACTCTGGAAACACCATATATTTT.